The present T cell receptor (beta chain) was sequenced within a study of T cell responses to AZD1222 COVID-19 vaccine. Generated by immunoSEQ multiplex PCR, the TCRdb table keeps only in-frame clones and is missing some. The sample shows 84,000 or so clones, over 85% of them seen only once. The sample in question was peripheral blood, obtained on day 0 of AZD1222 vaccination. This TCR derives from an adult in good health.

The chain's CDR3 is CASSPVGPDNEQFF. For the CDR3, the DNA is TGTGCCAGCAGCCCAGTCGGGCCCGACAATGAGCAGTTCTTC. This rearrangement joins TRBV5-4 to TRBJ2-1, with D unclear. Germline CDR1 reads SGHNT; CDR2 reads YYREEE (reference sequence). V was pared by 4 bases and J by 5 bases, with 13 bases between. The CDR3 totals 14 residues.